These 2 T cell receptor beta chains originate from one sample sequenced in a study of T cells in Graves' hyperthyroidism and ophthalmopathy. From RNA transcripts, TCR beta CDR3 regions were amplified. The primer set for the first-round RT-PCR of the TCR CDR3 was HTBI. From the multiplex PCR reads, TCRdb called clonotypes with MiXCR, one entry per CDR3 protein. There are a few hundred thousand distinct CDR3 sequences in the sample; less than 25% occur only once, and around a quarter lies in the top ten. What was sequenced was blood. These receptors all stem from a man aged 18 to 30 with Graves' hyperthyroidism.

This clonotype was recorded at least ten times. The V call is TRBV4-1, the J call TRBJ2-2, with D uncertain. CDR1 and CDR2 from the germline V gene are MGHRA and YSYEKL. The V end was cut by 1 base, the J end by 7 bases, with 7 bases between. The CDR3 runs to 13 residues. CDR3 amino acids: CASSQGTYGELFF. CDR3 bases: TGCGCCAGCAGCCAAGGGACCTACGGGGAGCTGTTTTTT.

This clonotype was counted ten times or more. The chain has TRBV12-3 or TRBV12-4 and TRBJ2-5; perhaps TRBD1 as D (5 bases). V gave up 4 bases and J gave up 5 bases, with 14 bases separating them. The CDR3 runs 14 residues. The CDR3 reads CASSSQGWLETQYF. The CDR3 bases are TGTGCCAGCAGTTCCCAGGGATGGTTGGAGACCCAGTACTTC.